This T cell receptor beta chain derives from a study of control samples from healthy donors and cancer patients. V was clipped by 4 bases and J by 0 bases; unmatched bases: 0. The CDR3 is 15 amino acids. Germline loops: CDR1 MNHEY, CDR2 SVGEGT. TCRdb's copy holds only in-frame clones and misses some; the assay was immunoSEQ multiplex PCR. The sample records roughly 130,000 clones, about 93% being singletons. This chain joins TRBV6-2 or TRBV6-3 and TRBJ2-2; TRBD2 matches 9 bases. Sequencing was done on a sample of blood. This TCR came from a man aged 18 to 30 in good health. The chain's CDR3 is CASSWTSANTGELFF. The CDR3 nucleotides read TGTGCCAGCAGTTGGACTAGCGCGAACACCGGGGAGCTGTTTTTT.